This T cell receptor beta chain is drawn from a study of control samples from healthy donors and cancer patients. The CDR3 extends over 13 amino acids. V shed 6 bases and J 3 bases; nucleotides not matched to a gene: 1. Germline loops: CDR1 MNHEY, CDR2 SVGAGI. Using immunoSEQ multiplex PCR, the repertoire was profiled, and TCRdb retains in-frame clones only, with some absent. The table has 60,000 or so clones, approximately 95% seen once. The sample consisted of blood. This receptor was identified in a woman younger than 30 in good health. This chain uses TRBV6-5 with TRBJ2-7, with 11 bases aligning to TRBD1. The CDR3 region is CASRGTGGYEQYF. The CDR3 DNA reads TGTGCCAGCAGAGGGACAGGGGGCTACGAGCAGTACTTC.